A single sample is the source of the 31 T cell receptor beta chains below, sequenced in a study of CD8+ T cells in alopecia areata. Treatment specified: oral pan-JAK inhibitor, 5-10 mg twice daily. cDNA serving as the sequencing template came from extracted, reverse transcribed RNA. This table comes from immunoSEQ multiplex PCR, and its TCRdb copy is limited to in-frame clones, with some not included. This sample has about 210,000 clones, with under 75% found just once. Sample: CD4+ T cells sorted from blood, taken at week 4, from a patient treated with tofacitinib. The receptors shown here come from a human donor with alopecia areata.

This clone was seen a handful of times. The rearrangement uses TRBV9 and TRBJ1-2; 8 bases match TRBD1. V lost 2 bases, J lost 6 bases, and 3 bases stayed unmatched. Germline V gene sequence: CDR1 SGDLS, CDR2 YYNGEE. The CDR3 runs 13 residues. The CDR3 DNA follows: TGTGCCAGCAGCGTGGACAGGGACCATGGCTACACCTTC. Its protein product is CASSVDRDHGYTF.

This clone was detected only a few times. CDR3 sequence: CAISGVSTNYGYTF. The DNA for the CDR3 is TGTGCCATCAGTGGTGTCAGCACTAACTATGGCTACACCTTC. The V and J genes are TRBV10-3 and TRBJ1-2, with D uncertain. Trimming took 4 bases from V and 0 from J, leaving 9 bases between them. Germline CDR1 and CDR2: ENHRY and SYGVKD. The CDR3 spans 14 residues.

This clone was seen only a few times. The chain joins TRBV2 to TRBJ1-4; no firm D call. Trimming cost V 4 bases and J 0 bases, with 9 bases left between them. Germline CDR1 reads SNHLY; CDR2 reads FYNNEI. The CDR3 is 15 residues long. The CDR3 spells CASSGYRTTNEKLFF. CDR3 coding DNA: TGTGCCAGCAGTGGTTACAGAACAACTAATGAAAAACTGTTTTTT. The variable domain in full, completed from reference TRBV2 and TRBJ1-4, reads EPEVTQTPSHQVTQMGQEVILRCVPISNHLYFYWYRQILGQKVEFLVSFYNNEISEKSEIFDDQFSVERPDGSNFTLKIRSTKLEDSAMYFCASSGYRTTNEKLFFGSGTQLSVL.

The genes are TRBV4-3 and TRBJ1-1; no firm D call. The V and J ends lost 2 bases and 6 bases respectively, with 10 bases between them. Per germline, CDR1 LGHNA and CDR2 YSLEER. The CDR3 contains 13 residues. The CDR3 is CASSQQNAPEAFF. The DNA for the CDR3 is TGCGCCAGCAGCCAACAAAACGCCCCTGAAGCTTTCTTT.

The chain combines TRBV30 with TRBJ1-2; D is unresolved. The CDR3 consists of 12 residues. The V end was cut by 3 bases, the J end by 9 bases, with 14 bases between. Germline CDR1 reads GTSNPN; CDR2 reads SVGIG (reference sequence). The CDR3, as DNA: TGTGCCTGGAGCGTCTCCACAGCGAGCTACACCTTC. This translates into CAWSVSTASYTF.

The gene calls are TRBV5-1 and TRBJ1-5; the match to TRBD1 covers 8 bases. V shed 2 bases and J 4 bases; nucleotides not matched to a gene: 2. This CDR3 has 14 residues. Germline lookup yields CDR1 SGHRS and CDR2 YFSETQ. The CDR3 reads CASSLQGGNQPQHF. DNA for the CDR3: TGCGCCAGCAGCTTACAGGGGGGAAATCAGCCCCAGCATTTT.

The genes are TRBV29-1 and TRBJ2-3; D possibly corresponds to TRBD1 (5 bases). The CDR3 extends over 14 amino acids. With 3 bases removed from V and 1 base from J, the gap between germline ends came to 11 bases. Germline V gene sequence: CDR1 SQVTM, CDR2 ANQGSEA. The CDR3 loop reads CSVEFETGTDTQYF. The CDR3 DNA follows: TGCAGCGTTGAGTTTGAGACAGGCACAGATACGCAGTATTTT.

V and J are TRBV4-3 and TRBJ1-4, with D unresolved. This CDR3 is built from 15 residues. Trimming took off 0 bases at V and 8 bases at J, with 13 bases between the two ends. The germline V gene encodes CDR1 LGHNA and CDR2 YSLEER. The CDR3: CASSQEGQTGEKLFF. CDR3 nucleotide sequence: TGCGCCAGCAGCCAAGAGGGCCAGACGGGGGAAAAACTGTTTTTT.

As DNA, the CDR3 is TGTGCCTGGAGTGTACTTTCGGGACGGAGTAATTCACCCCTCCACTTT. Translating gives CAWSVLSGRSNSPLHF. The chain recombines TRBV30 with TRBJ1-6, with D maybe TRBD1 (5 bases). V was pared by 0 bases and J by 6 bases, with 15 bases between. CDR1 GTSNPN and CDR2 SVGIG come from the germline V gene (reference sequence). The CDR3 is made up of 16 amino acids. The whole variable domain, remainder taken from reference TRBV30 and TRBJ1-6, is SQTIHQWPATLVQPVGSPLSLECTVEGTSNPNLYWYRQAAGRGLQLLFYSVGIGQISSEVPQNLSASRPQDRQFILSSKKLLLSDSGFYLCAWSVLSGRSNSPLHFGNGTRLTVT.

This chain joins TRBV29-1 and TRBJ2-5; D perhaps matches TRBD1 (5 bases). Trimming stripped 4 bases from V and 4 bases from J, with 13 bases between. This CDR3 contains 13 residues. CDR1 is SQVTM, CDR2 ANQGSEA, per germline. As DNA, the CDR3 is TGCAGCGTTGTAGGGGTGATGGGAGAGACCCAGTACTTC. It is translated as CSVVGVMGETQYF.

V is TRBV9 and J is TRBJ2-7; a possible D gene is TRBD2 (7 bases). From germline, CDR1 is SGDLS and CDR2 YYNGEE. Trimming shortened V by 3 bases and J by 2 bases, and 12 bases separated the two germline ends. The CDR3 has 14 residues. The CDR3 sequence: CASSEGGMAYEQYF. CDR3 DNA sequence: TGTGCCAGCAGCGAGGGGGGGATGGCCTACGAGCAGTACTTC.

This clone has only a few counts. The V gene is TRBV27, the J gene TRBJ2-6; D remains ambiguous. Trimming shortened V by 1 base and J by 2 bases, and 6 bases separated the two germline ends. CDR3 length equals 15 residues. Germline CDR1 and CDR2: MNHEY and SMNVEV (reference sequence). The CDR3 DNA is TGTGCCAGCAGTTTATTCAACCCTGGGGCCAACGTCCTGACTTTC. As protein: CASSLFNPGANVLTF. Complete variable domain (other parts from reference TRBV27 and TRBJ2-6): EAQVTQNPRYLITVTGKKLTVTCSQNMNHEYMSWYRQDPGLGLRQIYYSMNVEVTDKGDVPEGYKVSRKEKRNFPLILESPSPNQTSLYFCASSLFNPGANVLTFGAGSRLTVL.

The CDR3 loop is CAISDSGGGSEKLFF. Here the CDR3 DNA reads TGTGCCATCAGTGATTCCGGGGGCGGGAGTGAAAAACTGTTTTTT. This chain links TRBV10-3 with TRBJ1-4; a weak D match, TRBD1 (6 bases). The V end lost 3 bases, the J end lost 7 bases, and 15 bases lay between the germline ends. This CDR3 has 15 residues. Germline V gene data show CDR1 as ENHRY and CDR2 as SYGVKD.

The V and J genes are TRBV29-1 and TRBJ1-2; 12 nucleotides agree with TRBD1. CDR1 and CDR2 from the germline V gene are SQVTM and ANQGSEA. This CDR3 comprises 15 residues. Unmatched junction bases numbered 12, after V lost 5 bases and J lost 8 bases. The CDR3 DNA sequence: TGCAGCGTTTGGGGACAGGGGGCGCCTCAGGGCGGCTACACCTTC. It specifies CSVWGQGAPQGGYTF. The full variable domain, completed using reference TRBV29-1 and TRBJ1-2, is SAVISQKPSRDICQRGTSLTIQCQVDSQVTMMFWYRQQPGQSLTLIATANQGSEATYESGFVIDKFPISRPNLTFSTLTVSNMSPEDSSIYLCSVWGQGAPQGGYTFGSGTRLTVV.

Here the CDR3 reads CASSRPLGGTEAFF. CDR3 coding DNA: TGTGCCAGCAGTCGACCACTTGGGGGAACTGAAGCTTTCTTT. The V and J genes are TRBV6-6 and TRBJ1-1; TRBD1 might be the D (5 bases). Germline loops: CDR1 MNHNY, CDR2 SVGAGI (reference sequence). Trimming shortened V by 5 bases and J by 5 bases, and 15 bases separated the two germline ends. The length of the CDR3 is 14 residues.

The chain employs TRBV29-1 and TRBJ2-2; D unresolved. The germline V gene encodes CDR1 SQVTM and CDR2 ANQGSEA. The CDR3 runs 13 residues. Trimming took off 4 bases at V and 2 bases at J, with 8 bases between the two ends. The DNA of the CDR3 is TGCAGCGTTGTGTCCGATAACACCGGGGAGCTGTTTTTT. This translates into CSVVSDNTGELFF.

V is TRBV5-1 and J is TRBJ2-7; no reliable D call. There are 15 residues in the CDR3. Germline V gene sequence: CDR1 SGHRS, CDR2 YFSETQ. V was cut by 5 bases and J by 2 bases, with 17 bases left in between. The CDR3 DNA follows: TGCGCCAGCAGATATATAGGGAATCGCACCTACGAGCAGTACTTC. This gives the protein CASRYIGNRTYEQYF.

This clone has a single count. The genes are TRBV30 and TRBJ1-2, with D maybe TRBD1 (5 bases). Germline CDR1 GTSNPN, CDR2 SVGIG (reference sequence). Trimming pared 0 bases from V and 7 bases from J, leaving 12 bases between. CDR3 length equals 13 residues. CDR3 sequence reads: CAWSVQTVGGYTF. The CDR3, as DNA: TGTGCCTGGAGTGTACAGACAGTTGGTGGCTACACCTTC.

A single count supports this clone. The chain links TRBV5-6 to TRBJ1-5, with D possibly matching TRBD1 (6 bases). The germline V and J ends were trimmed by 3 bases and 4 bases, with 17 bases remaining between them. The germline V gene has CDR1 SGHDT and CDR2 YYEEEE. The CDR3 extends over 16 amino acids. The CDR3 DNA reads as TGTGCCAGCAGCTCGTACAGGGAGTTAGGGAATCAGCCCCAGCATTTT. The encoded protein is CASSSYRELGNQPQHF.

This chain connects TRBV29-1 to TRBJ2-3, with 7 nucleotides matching TRBD2. CDR1 and CDR2 (germline): SQVTM, ANQGSEA. CDR3 length equals 17 residues. The V and J ends lost 7 bases and 2 bases, in that order; junction bases with no gene match: 18. CDR3 sequence (DNA): TGCAGCGCCGACAGCGGGAAACGGGGACTACTCACAGATACGCAGTATTTT. Its protein is CSADSGKRGLLTDTQYF.

The chain couples TRBV4-2 to TRBJ2-1; possible D gene TRBD1, 6 bases. CDR3 size: 15 residues. The V and J ends lost 0 bases and 7 bases respectively, with 13 bases between them. In germline, CDR1 is LGHNA, CDR2 YNFKEQ. DNA of the CDR3: TGTGCCAGCAGCCAAGATAGGACAGCGAGAAATGAGCAGTTCTTC. This sequence encodes CASSQDRTARNEQFF.

This clone was recorded only once. The chain recombines TRBV9 with TRBJ2-5, with TRBD2 matching over 7 bases. The CDR3 is 17 residues long. With 1 base clipped from V and 4 bases from J, the junction kept 13 bases outside the gene matches. In germline, CDR1 is SGDLS, CDR2 YYNGEE. CDR3 sequence: CASSVSPMSAGSETQYF. Here the CDR3 DNA reads TGTGCCAGCAGCGTATCCCCGATGTCAGCGGGGTCAGAGACCCAGTACTTC.

The chain uses TRBV4-1 and TRBJ2-6; maybe TRBD2 (6 bases). CDR1 is MGHRA, CDR2 YSYEKL, per germline. Trimming stripped 0 bases from V and 0 bases from J, with 18 bases between. There are 20 residues in the CDR3. The CDR3 here is CASSQEGRGDWPSGANVLTF. The DNA of the CDR3 is TGCGCCAGCAGCCAAGAGGGGCGAGGGGACTGGCCCTCTGGGGCCAACGTCCTGACTTTC.

This clone was picked up a small number of times. The chain has TRBV10-3 and TRBJ2-7; D unclear. Germline-derived CDR1 and CDR2 are ENHRY and SYGVKD. The CDR3 consists of 14 residues. V lost 10 bases, J lost 0 bases, and 16 bases lay in between. The CDR3 DNA follows: TGTGCCAGCACGTCAACCCAGTCCTCCTACGAGCAGTACTTC. It is translated as CASTSTQSSYEQYF.

This clone has a single count. The genes are TRBV6-6 and TRBJ1-1, with D unclear. The CDR3 totals 14 residues. V was shortened by 7 bases and J by 5 bases, with 17 bases between the two germline ends. CDR1 and CDR2 (germline): MNHNY, SVGAGI (reference sequence). CDR3 nucleotide sequence: TGTGCCAGCACCGCATCAAGCATAGGAACTGAAGCTTTCTTT. Translated: CASTASSIGTEAFF.

CDR3 DNA sequence: TGCGCCAGCAGCTTGGCCGGGACAGGGGTAACAGATACGCAGTATTTT. It translates to CASSLAGTGVTDTQYF. The genes are TRBV5-1 and TRBJ2-3, with TRBD1 identical over 10 bases. J lost 3 bases, V lost 0 bases, and 4 bases had no gene match. This CDR3 has 16 amino acids. CDR1 and CDR2 (germline): SGHRS, YFSETQ.

This clone was counted only a few times. The chain carries TRBV28 and TRBJ1-4; D gene ambiguous. CDR3 length: 13 residues. Germline CDR1 MDHEN, CDR2 SYDVKM. Trimming shortened V by 5 bases and J by 8 bases, and 12 bases separated the two germline ends. CDR3 protein: CASSTPPAEKLFF. CDR3 sequence (DNA): TGTGCCAGCAGTACCCCTCCGGCGGAAAAACTGTTTTTT.

The V and J genes are TRBV5-1 and TRBJ1-5; D is undetermined. V lost 1 base, J lost 2 bases, and 10 bases lay in between. Germline CDR1 reads SGHRS; CDR2 reads YFSETQ. The CDR3 loop spans 15 amino acids. The CDR3 DNA sequence: TGCGCCAGCAGCTTGTCAGGAGTCGGCAATCAGCCCCAGCATTTT. Its translation: CASSLSGVGNQPQHF.

The gene calls are TRBV7-2 and TRBJ1-1; D gene ambiguous. Per the germline V gene, CDR1 is SGHTA and CDR2 is FQGNSA. CDR3 length: 14 residues. The V end was cut by 2 bases, the J end by 2 bases, with 9 bases between. The CDR3 protein is CASSLLGGNTEAFF. The DNA of the CDR3 is TGTGCCAGCAGCTTACTAGGCGGTAACACTGAAGCTTTCTTT.

In DNA, the CDR3 is TGTGCCAGCAGCCAACAGGGAGGTGGTAGCGGGGTAGAGACCCAGTACTTC. Protein product: CASSQQGGGSGVETQYF. This chain uses TRBV4-2 with TRBJ2-5; 8 bases map to TRBD2. The V and J ends lost 2 bases and 4 bases, in that order; junction bases with no gene match: 12. CDR1 and CDR2 (germline): LGHNA, YNFKEQ. CDR3 size: 17 residues.

J is TRBJ1-1 and V is TRBV25-1; TRBD1 matches at 7 bases. CDR3 length: 14 residues. The V and J ends lost 6 bases and 1 base, in that order; junction bases with no gene match: 5. In germline, CDR1 is MGHDK, CDR2 SYGVNS. This CDR3 reads CASSRRGQNTEAFF. The CDR3, as DNA: TGTGCCAGCAGCCGAAGGGGGCAGAACACTGAAGCTTTCTTT.